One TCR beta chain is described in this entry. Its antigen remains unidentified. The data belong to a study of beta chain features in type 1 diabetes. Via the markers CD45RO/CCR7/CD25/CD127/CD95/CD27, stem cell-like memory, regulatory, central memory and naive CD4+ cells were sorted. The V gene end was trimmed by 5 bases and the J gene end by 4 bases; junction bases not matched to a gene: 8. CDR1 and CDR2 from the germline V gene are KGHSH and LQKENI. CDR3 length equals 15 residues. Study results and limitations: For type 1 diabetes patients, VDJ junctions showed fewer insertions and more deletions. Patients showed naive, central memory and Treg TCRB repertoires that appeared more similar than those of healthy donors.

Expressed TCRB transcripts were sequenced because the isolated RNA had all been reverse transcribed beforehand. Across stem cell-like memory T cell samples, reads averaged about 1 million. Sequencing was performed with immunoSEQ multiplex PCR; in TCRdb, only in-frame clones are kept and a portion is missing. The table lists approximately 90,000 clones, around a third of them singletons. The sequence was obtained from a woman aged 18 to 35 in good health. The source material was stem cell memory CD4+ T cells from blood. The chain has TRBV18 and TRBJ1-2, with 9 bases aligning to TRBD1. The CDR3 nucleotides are TGTGCCAGCTCAAACAGGGGGCCAACACCCTATGGCTACACCTTC. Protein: CASSNRGPTPYGYTF.